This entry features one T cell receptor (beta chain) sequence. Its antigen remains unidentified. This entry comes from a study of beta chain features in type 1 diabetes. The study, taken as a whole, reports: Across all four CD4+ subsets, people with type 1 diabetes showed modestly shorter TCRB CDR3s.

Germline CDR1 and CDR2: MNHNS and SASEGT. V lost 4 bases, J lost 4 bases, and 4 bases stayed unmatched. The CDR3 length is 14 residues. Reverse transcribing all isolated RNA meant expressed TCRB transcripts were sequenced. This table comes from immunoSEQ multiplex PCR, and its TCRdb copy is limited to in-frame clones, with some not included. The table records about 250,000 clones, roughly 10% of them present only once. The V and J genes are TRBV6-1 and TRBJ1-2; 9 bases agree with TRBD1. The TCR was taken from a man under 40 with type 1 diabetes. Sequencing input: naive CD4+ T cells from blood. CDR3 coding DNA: TGTGCCAGCAGTGTCCGGGACAGGGCCTATGGCTACACCTTC. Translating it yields CASSVRDRAYGYTF.